The 24 T cell receptor beta chains reported below all come from one sample, sequenced in a study of blood T cell repertoires in COVID-19. Libraries were prepared by immunoSEQ multiplex PCR; TCRdb keeps only in-frame clonotypes and omits some of them. The sample gives tens of thousands of clones, roughly 88% of which show up once; 3.5% is in the top ten. Sample: peripheral blood. These receptor sequences come from a man in his fifties or sixties with active COVID-19.

The chain's CDR3 is CSVSPGSWGYTF. DNA for the CDR3: TGCAGCGTTTCTCCAGGCTCGTGGGGCTACACCTTC. The rearrangement links TRBV29-1 to TRBJ1-2; D not resolved. Trimming took 5 bases from V and 8 from J, leaving 15 bases between them. CDR1 SQVTM and CDR2 ANQGSEA come from the germline V gene. There are 12 residues in the CDR3.

This rearrangement joins TRBV7-2 to TRBJ2-2, with 8 bases that match TRBD2. The trim removed 0 bases at V and 7 bases at J, leaving 10 bases unmatched. The CDR3 is 17 amino acids. Germline CDR1 and CDR2: SGHTA and FQGNSA. The CDR3 bases are TGTGCCAGCAGCTTAGCGCAAGGACTAGCTTTCGGCGGGGAGCTGTTTTTT. It is translated as CASSLAQGLAFGGELFF.

This rearrangement joins TRBV7-9 to TRBJ1-2; 7 bases align to TRBD1. Per germline, CDR1 SEHNR and CDR2 FQNEAQ (reference sequence). The length of the CDR3 is 12 residues. V shed 3 bases and J 6 bases; nucleotides not matched to a gene: 1. The CDR3 sequence is CASSFGQDGYTF. As DNA, the CDR3 is TGTGCCAGCAGCTTCGGACAGGATGGCTACACCTTC.

V is TRBV5-1 and J is TRBJ1-3; weak D call: TRBD1 (5 bases). CDR1 is SGHRS, CDR2 YFSETQ, per germline. With 4 bases removed from V and 0 bases from J, the gap between germline ends came to 11 bases. There are 15 residues in the CDR3. The CDR3 nucleotides are TGCGCCAGCAGCCCAACCACAGGCTCTGGAAACACCATATATTTT. Amino acids: CASSPTTGSGNTIYF.

This clone was seen more than once but under ten times. The CDR3 spells CASSEQTAPGLYEQYF. DNA for the CDR3: TGTGCCAGCAGTGAACAAACCGCTCCTGGGCTCTACGAGCAGTACTTC. The chain carries TRBV6-1 and TRBJ2-7; D is undetermined. Germline V CDR1 and CDR2: MNHNS, SASEGT. CDR3 length: 16 amino acids. Trimming stripped 2 bases from V and 3 bases from J, with 17 bases between.

This clone was recorded only once. The chain combines TRBV5-1 with TRBJ2-1, with 12 bases lining up with TRBD2. Germline lookup yields CDR1 SGHRS and CDR2 YFSETQ. The trim removed 2 bases at V and 7 bases at J, leaving 7 bases unmatched. The CDR3 sequence is 16 residues long. As DNA, the CDR3 is TGCGCCAGCAGCTTTACTAGCGGGGGGACTAAAAATGAGCAGTTCTTC. It encodes CASSFTSGGTKNEQFF.

J is TRBJ2-1 and V is TRBV6-5, with unresolved D. The germline V gene has CDR1 MNHEY and CDR2 SVGAGI. The CDR3 has 11 amino acids. V was shortened by 4 bases and J by 8 bases, with 6 bases between the two germline ends. The DNA for the CDR3 is TGTGCCAGCAGTTCCCGAGATGAGCAGTTCTTC. Encoded protein: CASSSRDEQFF.

The sample holds a few counts of this clone. The chain links TRBV29-1 to TRBJ1-5; D call uncertain. With 0 bases removed from V and 6 bases from J, the gap between germline ends came to 9 bases. Germline V gives CDR1 SQVTM, CDR2 ANQGSEA. The CDR3 spans 13 residues. CDR3 residues: CSVEEGGGQPQHF. CDR3 nucleotides: TGCAGCGTTGAAGAAGGCGGTGGTCAGCCCCAGCATTTT.

CDR3 DNA sequence: TGTGCCAGCAGCGCCCAGGGGCCCTACAATGAGCAGTTCTTC. Translating gives CASSAQGPYNEQFF. This sequence joins TRBV9 and TRBJ2-1; possible D gene TRBD1, 6 bases. This CDR3 contains 14 residues. Trimming took off 3 bases at V and 2 bases at J, with 9 bases between the two ends. Germline CDR1 is SGDLS and CDR2 is YYNGEE.

The gene calls are TRBV4-3 and TRBJ2-1; 8 bases line up with TRBD2. CDR3 length equals 16 residues. CDR1 and CDR2 (germline): LGHNA, YSLEER. J was trimmed by 10 bases and V by 0 bases; bases with no gene match: 11. CDR3 region: CASSQERTGGLGEQFF. CDR3 in DNA: TGCGCCAGCAGCCAAGAACGAACGGGGGGGTTAGGGGAGCAGTTCTTC.

The chain combines TRBV11-2 with TRBJ1-5; TRBD1 matches 8 bases. Germline V gene sequence: CDR1 SGHAT, CDR2 FQNNGV. J lost 2 bases, V lost 6 bases, and 3 bases had no gene match. The CDR3 consists of 14 residues. CDR3 loop: CASSEGQGNQPQHF. Written as DNA, the CDR3 is TGTGCCAGCAGTGAGGGACAGGGCAATCAGCCCCAGCATTTT.

The chain couples TRBV7-7 to TRBJ2-3; 9 positions agree with TRBD2. This CDR3 is built from 15 residues. J gave up 3 bases and V 2 bases, and 3 bases lay outside the gene matches. Germline V gene sequence: CDR1 SSHAT, CDR2 FNYEAQ (reference sequence). DNA for the CDR3: TGTGCCAGCAGCTTAAACAGCGGGGGGACAGATACGCAGTATTTT. This gives the protein CASSLNSGGTDTQYF.

This rearrangement joins TRBV11-2 to TRBJ1-1; D not resolved. Trimming pared 8 bases from V and 4 bases from J, leaving 5 bases between. The CDR3 contains 10 residues. Germline CDR1 is SGHAT and CDR2 is FQNNGV. The CDR3 nucleotides read TGTGCCAGCGGGCCCACTGAAGCTTTCTTT. It specifies CASGPTEAFF.

This sequence joins TRBV2 and TRBJ1-6, with 9 positions matching TRBD1. The germline CDR1 and CDR2 sequences are SNHLY and FYNNEI. CDR3 length: 14 amino acids. Unmatched junction bases numbered 4, after V lost 3 bases and J lost 10 bases. The CDR3 reads CASSDNRGRSPLHF. Written as DNA, the CDR3 is TGTGCCAGCAGTGACAACAGGGGGCGATCACCCCTCCACTTT. Looking up the rest from reference TRBV2 and TRBJ1-6 gives the full variable domain: EPEVTQTPSHQVTQMGQEVILRCVPISNHLYFYWYRQILGQKVEFLVSFYNNEISEKSEIFDDQFSVERPDGSNFTLKIRSTKLEDSAMYFCASSDNRGRSPLHFGNGTRLTVT.

The CDR3 is CASSQGSGTTQETQYF. CDR3 bases: TGTGCCAGCAGCCAAGGTTCCGGGACTACCCAAGAGACCCAGTACTTC. The V gene is TRBV4-2, the J gene TRBJ2-5; 7 bases align to TRBD2. The germline V gene encodes CDR1 LGHNA and CDR2 YNFKEQ. The length of the CDR3 is 16 residues. J gave up 1 base and V 1 base, and 6 bases lay outside the gene matches.

Worth noting for this clone: Compared with germline, one end of the junction differs, possibly owing to a read error. The chain has TRBV6-1 and TRBJ1-1; the match to TRBD1 covers 7 bases. This CDR3 spans 14 amino acids. Germline assignment: CDR1 MNHNS and CDR2 SASEGT. The CDR3 here is CASREGTAHTEAFF. As DNA, the CDR3 is TGTGCCAGCAGAGAAGGGACAGCCCACACTGAAGCTTTCTTT.

This chain joins TRBV19 and TRBJ2-2; tentatively, D is TRBD1 (6 bases). Germline CDR1 is LNHDA and CDR2 is SQIVND (reference sequence). With 5 bases removed from V and 1 base from J, the gap between germline ends came to 11 bases. The CDR3 totals 15 residues. The CDR3 here is CASSSGHMNTGELFF. CDR3 sequence (DNA): TGTGCCAGTAGTTCGGGACATATGAACACCGGGGAGCTGTTTTTT.

This chain joins TRBV5-1 and TRBJ2-1; maybe TRBD1 (5 bases). This CDR3 is 15 amino acids long. CDR1 is SGHRS and CDR2 is YFSETQ in the germline V gene. Trimming took 0 bases from V and 4 from J, leaving 11 bases between them. CDR3 nucleotide sequence: TGCGCCAGCAGCTTGGAAGGGGCCCCTTACAATGAGCAGTTCTTC. It yields the protein CASSLEGAPYNEQFF.

The CDR3 reads CASSQEGLTNEQFF. CDR3 nucleotide sequence: TGTGCCAGCAGCCAGGAGGGACTTACCAATGAGCAGTTCTTC. This chain joins TRBV3-1 (or the pseudogene TRBV3-2) and TRBJ2-1, with a tentative D call TRBD2 (6 bases). This CDR3 spans 14 amino acids. Trimming took 3 bases from V and 6 from J, leaving 12 bases between them. CDR1 is LGHDT and CDR2 is YNNKEL in the germline V gene (reference sequence).

This clone has a single count. V and J are TRBV6-6 and TRBJ2-3; TRBD2 matches 12 bases. V was clipped by 5 bases and J by 2 bases; unmatched bases: 5. This CDR3 has 16 amino acids. The germline CDR1 and CDR2 sequences are MNHNY and SVGAGI (reference sequence). The CDR3 nucleotides are TGTGCCAGCAGTAAACTAGCGGGGGGCCTCACAGATACGCAGTATTTT. It codes for CASSKLAGGLTDTQYF.

This chain links TRBV3-1 (or the pseudogene TRBV3-2) with TRBJ2-3, with unresolved D. V lost 4 bases and J lost 15, with 23 bases in between. The CDR3 totals 14 residues. CDR1 is LGHDT, CDR2 YNNKEL, per germline (reference sequence). In DNA, the CDR3 is TGTGCCAGCAGCCCGGCCCTTGCTATTTTTCGGGTTTATTTT. Its protein product is CASSPALAIFRVYF.

The chain is built from TRBV23-1 and TRBJ2-3; TRBD1 aligns across 10 bases. TRBV23-1 is labeled an ORF, and its function is uncertain. The J segment lost 3 bases and the V segment lost 3 bases, leaving 3 bases of the junction unmatched. The CDR3 is 15 amino acids. The CDR3 loop reads CASSHWGQGTDTQYF. The CDR3 DNA is TGCGCCAGCAGTCATTGGGGACAGGGGACAGATACGCAGTATTTT.

This sequence joins TRBV3-1 (or the pseudogene TRBV3-2) and TRBJ2-1; 8 bases fit TRBD2. The CDR3 runs 16 residues. Looked up from germline, CDR1 is LGHDT and CDR2 is YNNKEL (reference sequence). V shed 1 base and J 6 bases; nucleotides not matched to a gene: 8. The DNA for the CDR3 is TGTGCCAGCAGCCAAGTGGGCGGGGGGCTCTTCAATGAGCAGTTCTTC. Protein product: CASSQVGGGLFNEQFF.

The chain couples TRBV19 to TRBJ1-5, with D unclear. Looked up from germline, CDR1 is LNHDA and CDR2 is SQIVND (reference sequence). Trimming pared 5 bases from V and 7 bases from J, leaving 12 bases between. The length of the CDR3 is 13 residues. The CDR3 DNA is TGTGCCAGTAGTCCCCTAACCGGGCAGCCCCAGCATTTT. Its protein is CASSPLTGQPQHF.